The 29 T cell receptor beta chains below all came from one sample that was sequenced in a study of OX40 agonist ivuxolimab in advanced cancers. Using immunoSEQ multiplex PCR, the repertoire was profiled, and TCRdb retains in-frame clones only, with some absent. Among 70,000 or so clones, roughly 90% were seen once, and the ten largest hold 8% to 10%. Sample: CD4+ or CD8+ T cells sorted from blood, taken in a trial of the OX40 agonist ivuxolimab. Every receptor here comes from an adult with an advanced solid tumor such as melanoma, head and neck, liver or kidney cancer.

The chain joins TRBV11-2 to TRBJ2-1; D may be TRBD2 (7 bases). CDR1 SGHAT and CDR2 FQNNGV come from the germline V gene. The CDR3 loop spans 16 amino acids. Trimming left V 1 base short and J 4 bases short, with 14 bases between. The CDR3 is CASSLVVGGPYNEQFF. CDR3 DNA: TGTGCCAGCAGCTTAGTTGTGGGGGGGCCGTACAATGAGCAGTTCTTC. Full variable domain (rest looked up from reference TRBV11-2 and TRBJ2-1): EAGVAQSPRYKIIEKRQSVAFWCNPISGHATLYWYQQILGQGPKLLIQFQNNGVVDDSQLPKDRFSAERLKGVDSTLKIQPAKLEDSAVYLCASSLVVGGPYNEQFFGPGTRLTVL.

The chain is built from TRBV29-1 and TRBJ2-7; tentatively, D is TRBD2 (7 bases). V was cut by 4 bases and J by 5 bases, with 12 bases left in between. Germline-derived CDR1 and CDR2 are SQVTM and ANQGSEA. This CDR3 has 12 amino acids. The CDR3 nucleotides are TGCAGCGTTGTCTCGGGGGGCGACGAGCAGTACTTC. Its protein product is CSVVSGGDEQYF.

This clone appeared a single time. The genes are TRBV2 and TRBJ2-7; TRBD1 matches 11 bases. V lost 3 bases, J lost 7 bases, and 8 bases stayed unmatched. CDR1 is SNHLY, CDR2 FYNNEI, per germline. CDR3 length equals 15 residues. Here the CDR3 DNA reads TGTGCCAGCAGTGACCATCCGGACAGGGGGCGAGAGCAGTACTTC. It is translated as CASSDHPDRGREQYF.

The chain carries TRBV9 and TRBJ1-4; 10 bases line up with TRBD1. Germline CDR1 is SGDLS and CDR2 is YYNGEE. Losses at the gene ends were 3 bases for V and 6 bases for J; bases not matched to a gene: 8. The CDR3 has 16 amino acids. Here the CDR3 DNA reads TGTGCCAGCAGCGGTTACCGCGACAGGGGGCATGAAAAACTGTTTTTT. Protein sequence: CASSGYRDRGHEKLFF.

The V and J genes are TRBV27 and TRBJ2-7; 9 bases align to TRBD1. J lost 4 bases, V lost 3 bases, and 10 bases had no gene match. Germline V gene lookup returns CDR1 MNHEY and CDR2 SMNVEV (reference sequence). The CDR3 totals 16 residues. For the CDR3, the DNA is TGTGCCAGCAGTTTTCTGGGACAGGGAATCCCTTACGAGCAGTACTTC. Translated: CASSFLGQGIPYEQYF.

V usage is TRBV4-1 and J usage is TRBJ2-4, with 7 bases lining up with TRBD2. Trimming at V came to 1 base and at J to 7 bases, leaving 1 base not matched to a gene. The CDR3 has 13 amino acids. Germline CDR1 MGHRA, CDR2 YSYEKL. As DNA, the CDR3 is TGCGCCAGCAGCCAAGTGGGGGGGAACATTCAGTACTTC. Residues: CASSQVGGNIQYF.

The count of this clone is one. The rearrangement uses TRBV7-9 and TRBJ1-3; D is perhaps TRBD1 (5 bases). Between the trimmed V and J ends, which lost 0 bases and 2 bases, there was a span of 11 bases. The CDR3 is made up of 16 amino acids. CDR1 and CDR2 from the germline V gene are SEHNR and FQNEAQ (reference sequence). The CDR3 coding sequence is TGTGCCAGCAGCTTAGCGAATGCAGGGCCTGGAAACACCATATATTTT. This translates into CASSLANAGPGNTIYF.

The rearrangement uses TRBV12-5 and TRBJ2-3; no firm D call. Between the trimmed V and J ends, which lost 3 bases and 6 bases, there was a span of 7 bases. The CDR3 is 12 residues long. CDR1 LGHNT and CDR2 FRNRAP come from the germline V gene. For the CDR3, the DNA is TGTGCTAGTGGTTTACCCCCCGATACGCAGTATTTT. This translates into CASGLPPDTQYF.

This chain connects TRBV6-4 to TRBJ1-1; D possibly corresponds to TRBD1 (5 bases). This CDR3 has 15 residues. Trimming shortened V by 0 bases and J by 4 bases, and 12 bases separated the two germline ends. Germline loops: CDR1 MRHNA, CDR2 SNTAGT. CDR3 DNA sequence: TGTGCCAGCAGTGACTCGGGCCCTCAGGGCACTGAAGCTTTCTTT. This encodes CASSDSGPQGTEAFF.

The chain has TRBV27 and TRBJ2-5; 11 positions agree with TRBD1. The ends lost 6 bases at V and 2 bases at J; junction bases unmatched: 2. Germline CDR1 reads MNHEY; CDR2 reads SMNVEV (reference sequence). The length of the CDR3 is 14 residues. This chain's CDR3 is CASSGTGGQETQYF. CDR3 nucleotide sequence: TGTGCCAGCAGCGGGACAGGGGGTCAAGAGACCCAGTACTTC.

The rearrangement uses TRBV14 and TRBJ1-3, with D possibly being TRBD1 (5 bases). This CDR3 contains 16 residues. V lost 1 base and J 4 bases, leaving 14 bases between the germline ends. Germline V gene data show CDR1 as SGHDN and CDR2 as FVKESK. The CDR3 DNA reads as TGTGCCAGCAGCCAAGTCTCGGAGGGGACCGGAAACACCATATATTTT. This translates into CASSQVSEGTGNTIYF.

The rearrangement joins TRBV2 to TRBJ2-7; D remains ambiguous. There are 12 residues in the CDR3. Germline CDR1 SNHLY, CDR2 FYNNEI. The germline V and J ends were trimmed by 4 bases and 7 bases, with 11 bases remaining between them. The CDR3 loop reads CASSGNPSEQYF. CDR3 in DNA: TGTGCCAGCAGTGGTAACCCTTCTGAGCAGTACTTC.

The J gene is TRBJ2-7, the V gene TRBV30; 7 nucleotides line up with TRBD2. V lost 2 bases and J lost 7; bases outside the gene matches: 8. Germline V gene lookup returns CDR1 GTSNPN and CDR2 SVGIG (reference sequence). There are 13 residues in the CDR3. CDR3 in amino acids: CAWSLGGRVEQYF. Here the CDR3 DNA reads TGTGCCTGGAGTTTGGGGGGGAGGGTTGAGCAGTACTTC.

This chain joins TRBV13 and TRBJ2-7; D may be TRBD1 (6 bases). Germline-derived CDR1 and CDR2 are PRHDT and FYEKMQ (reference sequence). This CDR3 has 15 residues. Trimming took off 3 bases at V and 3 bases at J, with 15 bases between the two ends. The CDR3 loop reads CASSFWGGGGYEQYF. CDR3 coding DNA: TGTGCCAGCAGCTTCTGGGGTGGGGGCGGCTACGAGCAGTACTTC. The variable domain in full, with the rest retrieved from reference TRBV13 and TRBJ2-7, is AAGVIQSPRHLIKEKRETATLKCYPIPRHDTVYWYQQGPGQDPQFLISFYEKMQSDKGSIPDRFSAQQFSDYHSELNMSSLELGDSALYFCASSFWGGGGYEQYFGPGTRLTVT.

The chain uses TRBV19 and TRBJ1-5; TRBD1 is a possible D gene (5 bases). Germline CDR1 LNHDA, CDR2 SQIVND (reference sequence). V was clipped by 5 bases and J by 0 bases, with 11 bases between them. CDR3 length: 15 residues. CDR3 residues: CASSRGEYSNQPQHF. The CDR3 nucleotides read TGTGCCAGTAGTCGGGGGGAGTATAGCAATCAGCCCCAGCATTTT. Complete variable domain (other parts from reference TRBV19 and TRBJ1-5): DGGITQSPKYLFRKEGQNVTLSCEQNLNHDAMYWYRQDPGQGLRLIYYSQIVNDFQKGDIAEGYSVSREKKESFPLTVTSAQKNPTAFYLCASSRGEYSNQPQHFGDGTRLSIL.

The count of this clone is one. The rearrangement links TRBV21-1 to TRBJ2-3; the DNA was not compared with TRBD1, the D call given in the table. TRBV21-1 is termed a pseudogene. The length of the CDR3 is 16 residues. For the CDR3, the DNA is TGTGCCAGCCAGTGGGGGGACAGGGCGAGCACAGATACGCAGTATTTT. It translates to CASQWGDRASTDTQYF.

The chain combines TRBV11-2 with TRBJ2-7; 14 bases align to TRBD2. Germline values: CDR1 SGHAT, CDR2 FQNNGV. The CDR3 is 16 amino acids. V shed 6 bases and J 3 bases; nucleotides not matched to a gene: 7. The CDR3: CASRFGLAGGLYEQYF. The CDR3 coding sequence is TGTGCCAGCAGATTCGGACTAGCGGGGGGCCTCTACGAGCAGTACTTC.

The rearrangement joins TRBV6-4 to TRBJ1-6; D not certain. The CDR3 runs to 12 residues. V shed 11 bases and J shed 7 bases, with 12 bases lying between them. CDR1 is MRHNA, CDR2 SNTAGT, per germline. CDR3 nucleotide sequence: TGTGCCCCCTGGGTTGGGAATTCACCCCTCCACTTT. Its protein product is CAPWVGNSPLHF.

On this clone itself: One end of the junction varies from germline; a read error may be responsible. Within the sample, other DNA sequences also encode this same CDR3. The CDR3: CASMSMNTEAFF. CDR3 DNA sequence: TGTGCCAGTATGAGCATGAACACTGAGGCTTTCTTT. The chain recombines TRBV7-9 with TRBJ1-1; no definite D call. Germline V gene data show CDR1 as SEHNR and CDR2 as FQNEAQ (reference sequence). The CDR3 is 12 residues long.

The DNA of the CDR3 is TGCGCCAGCAGCTCGGGGATGACAGGGGGAAAGGAGACCCAGTACTTC. Amino acids: CASSSGMTGGKETQYF. The chain couples TRBV5-1 to TRBJ2-5; 9 bases line up with TRBD1. Germline V gene data show CDR1 as SGHRS and CDR2 as YFSETQ. V lost 3 bases, J lost 5 bases, and 11 bases stayed unmatched. The CDR3 runs 16 residues.

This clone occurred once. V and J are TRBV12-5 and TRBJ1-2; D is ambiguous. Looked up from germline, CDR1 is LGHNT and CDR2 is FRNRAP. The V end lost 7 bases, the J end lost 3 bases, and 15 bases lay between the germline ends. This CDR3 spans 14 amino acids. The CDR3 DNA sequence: TGTGCTAGTGCCGACCCCGGTTCTCACTATGGCTACACCTTC. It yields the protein CASADPGSHYGYTF.

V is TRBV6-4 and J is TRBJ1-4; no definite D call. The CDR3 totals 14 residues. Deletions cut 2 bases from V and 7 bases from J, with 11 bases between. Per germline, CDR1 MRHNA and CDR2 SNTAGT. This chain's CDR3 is CASSDVPAGEKLFF. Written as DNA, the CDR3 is TGTGCCAGCAGTGACGTGCCAGCCGGTGAAAAACTGTTTTTT.

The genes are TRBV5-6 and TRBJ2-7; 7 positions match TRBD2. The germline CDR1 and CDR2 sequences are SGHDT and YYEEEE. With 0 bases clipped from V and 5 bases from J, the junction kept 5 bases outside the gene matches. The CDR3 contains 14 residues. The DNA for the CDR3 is TGTGCCAGCAGCTTGGGACTAGCCGGCCACGAGCAGTACTTC. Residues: CASSLGLAGHEQYF.

In DNA, the CDR3 is TGTGCCAGCAGCGGGATCGGATCTAGCACAGATACGCAGTATTTT. Residues: CASSGIGSSTDTQYF. This sequence joins TRBV7-3 and TRBJ2-3, with D unclear. The CDR3 is 15 residues long. CDR1 and CDR2 from the germline V gene are SGHTA and FQGTGA. The germline V and J ends were trimmed by 5 bases and 0 bases, with 12 bases remaining between them.

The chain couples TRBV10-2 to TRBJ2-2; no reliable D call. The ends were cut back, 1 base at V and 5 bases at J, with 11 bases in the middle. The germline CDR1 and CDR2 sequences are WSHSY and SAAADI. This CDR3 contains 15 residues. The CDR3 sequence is CASSEWSFGTGELFF. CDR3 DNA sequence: TGCGCCAGCAGTGAGTGGTCATTCGGGACCGGGGAGCTGTTTTTT.

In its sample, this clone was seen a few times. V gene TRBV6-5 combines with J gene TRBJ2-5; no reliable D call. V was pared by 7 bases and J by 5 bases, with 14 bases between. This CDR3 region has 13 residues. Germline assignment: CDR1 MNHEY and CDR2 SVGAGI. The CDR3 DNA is TGTGCCAGCACCCGGGCCATGGGGGAGACCCAGTACTTC. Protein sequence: CASTRAMGETQYF.

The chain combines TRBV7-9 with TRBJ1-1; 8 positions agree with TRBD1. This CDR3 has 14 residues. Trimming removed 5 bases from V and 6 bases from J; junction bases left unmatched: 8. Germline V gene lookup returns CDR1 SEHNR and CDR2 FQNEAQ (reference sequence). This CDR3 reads CASSAWTGKAEAFF. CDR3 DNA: TGTGCCAGCAGCGCCTGGACAGGGAAAGCTGAAGCTTTCTTT.

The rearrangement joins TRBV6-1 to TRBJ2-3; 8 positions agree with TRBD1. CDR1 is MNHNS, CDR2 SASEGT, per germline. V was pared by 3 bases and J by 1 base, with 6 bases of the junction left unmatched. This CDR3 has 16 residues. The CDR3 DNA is TGTGCCAGCAGTGATCCCCGGGGACAGGGCACAGATACGCAGTATTTT. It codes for CASSDPRGQGTDTQYF.

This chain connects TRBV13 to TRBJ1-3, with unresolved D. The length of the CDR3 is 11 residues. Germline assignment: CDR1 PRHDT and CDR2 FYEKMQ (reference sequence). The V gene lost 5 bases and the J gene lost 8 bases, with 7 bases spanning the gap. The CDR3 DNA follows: TGTGCCAGCAGCAGTTCAGACACCATATATTTT. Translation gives CASSSSDTIYF.